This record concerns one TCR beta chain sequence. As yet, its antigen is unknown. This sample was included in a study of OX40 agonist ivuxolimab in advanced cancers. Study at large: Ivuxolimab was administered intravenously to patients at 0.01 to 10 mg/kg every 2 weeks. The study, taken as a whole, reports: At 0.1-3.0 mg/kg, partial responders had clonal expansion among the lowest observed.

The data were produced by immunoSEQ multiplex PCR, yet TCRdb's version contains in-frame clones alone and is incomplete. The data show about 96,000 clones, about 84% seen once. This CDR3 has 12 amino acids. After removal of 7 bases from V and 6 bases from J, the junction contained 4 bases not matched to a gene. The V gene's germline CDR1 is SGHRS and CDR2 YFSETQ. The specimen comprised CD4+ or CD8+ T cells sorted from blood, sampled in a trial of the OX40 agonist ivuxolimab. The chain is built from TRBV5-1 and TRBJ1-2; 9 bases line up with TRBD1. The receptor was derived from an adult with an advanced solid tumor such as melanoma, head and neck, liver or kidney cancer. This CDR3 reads CASAGQGNGYTF. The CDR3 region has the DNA TGCGCCAGCGCGGGACAGGGTAATGGCTACACCTTC.